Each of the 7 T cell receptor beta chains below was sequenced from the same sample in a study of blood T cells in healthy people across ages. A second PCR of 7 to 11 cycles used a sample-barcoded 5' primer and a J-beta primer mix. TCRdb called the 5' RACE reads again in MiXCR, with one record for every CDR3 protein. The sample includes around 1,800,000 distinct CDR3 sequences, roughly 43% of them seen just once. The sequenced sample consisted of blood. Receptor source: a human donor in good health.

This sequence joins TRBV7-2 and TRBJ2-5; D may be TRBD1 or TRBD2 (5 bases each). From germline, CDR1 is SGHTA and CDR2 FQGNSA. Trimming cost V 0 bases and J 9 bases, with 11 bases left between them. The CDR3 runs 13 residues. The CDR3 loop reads CASSLAFGDAQYF. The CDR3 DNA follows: TGTGCCAGCAGCTTAGCGTTCGGGGACGCCCAGTACTTC.

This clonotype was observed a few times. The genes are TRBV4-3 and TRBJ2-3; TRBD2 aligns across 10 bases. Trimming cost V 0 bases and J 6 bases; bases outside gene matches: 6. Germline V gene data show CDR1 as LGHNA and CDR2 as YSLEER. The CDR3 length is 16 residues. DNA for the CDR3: TGCGCCAGCAGCCAAGACCAGCGGGGGGGCTGTGATACGCAGTATTTT. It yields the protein CASSQDQRGGCDTQYF.

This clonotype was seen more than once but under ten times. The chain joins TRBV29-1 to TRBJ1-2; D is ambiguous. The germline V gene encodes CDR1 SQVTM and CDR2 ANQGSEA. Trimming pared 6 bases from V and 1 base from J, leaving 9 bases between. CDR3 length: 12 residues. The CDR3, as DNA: TGCAGCGTGCGGCAGGATAACTATGGCTACACCTTC. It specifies CSVRQDNYGYTF.

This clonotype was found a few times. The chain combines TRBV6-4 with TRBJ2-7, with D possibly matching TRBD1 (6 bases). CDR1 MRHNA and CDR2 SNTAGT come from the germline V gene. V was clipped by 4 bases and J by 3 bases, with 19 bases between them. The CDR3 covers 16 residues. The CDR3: CASSGVWTAEIYEQYF. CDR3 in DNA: TGTGCCAGCAGTGGTGTTTGGACAGCGGAGATCTACGAGCAGTACTTC.

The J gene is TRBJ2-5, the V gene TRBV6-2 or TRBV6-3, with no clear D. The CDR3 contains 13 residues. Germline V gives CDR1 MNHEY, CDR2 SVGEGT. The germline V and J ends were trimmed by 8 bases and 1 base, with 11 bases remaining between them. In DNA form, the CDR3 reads TGTGCCAGCCAGTCATTCCCCCAAGAGACCCAGTACTTC. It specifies CASQSFPQETQYF.

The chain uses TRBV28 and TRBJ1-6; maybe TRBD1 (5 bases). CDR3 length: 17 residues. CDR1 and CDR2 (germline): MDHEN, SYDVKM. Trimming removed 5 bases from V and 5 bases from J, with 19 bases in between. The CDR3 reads CASSPAGRRGDNSPLHF. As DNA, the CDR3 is TGTGCCAGCAGTCCCGCGGGAAGGCGAGGGGATAATTCACCCCTCCACTTT.

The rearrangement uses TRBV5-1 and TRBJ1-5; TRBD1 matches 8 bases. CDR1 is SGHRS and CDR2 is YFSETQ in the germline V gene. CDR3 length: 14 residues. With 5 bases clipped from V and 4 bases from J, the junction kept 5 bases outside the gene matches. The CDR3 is CASRRGTGNQPQHF. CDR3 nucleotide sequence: TGCGCCAGCAGACGCGGGACAGGTAATCAGCCCCAGCATTTT.